One sample yielded the 14 T cell receptor beta chains listed below, sequenced in a study of siplizumab effects on memory and regulatory T cells. Their antigens are not known. Cells of the mixed lymphocyte reaction were cocultured at 37 degrees C for about six days. Clones were sequenced by immunoSEQ multiplex PCR, and TCRdb holds only the in-frame ones, with some missing. The sample records about 9,900 clones, around two fifths being singletons. Specimen: CFSE-low (dividing) CD4+ T cells sorted from an allogeneic mixed lymphocyte reaction. The origin of the receptors is a human donor in good health; the cells came from an allogeneic mixed lymphocyte reaction.

The chain is built from TRBV7-3 and TRBJ2-5; D unclear. V lost 2 bases and J lost 4, with 8 bases in between. The CDR3 runs 13 residues. Germline values: CDR1 SGHTA, CDR2 FQGTGA. The CDR3 nucleotides are TGTGCCAGCAGCTTAGGCCTGGGAGAGACCCAGTACTTC. It is translated as CASSLGLGETQYF.

The rearrangement joins TRBV6-6 to TRBJ1-4, with TRBD1 matching 8 bases. Germline CDR1 MNHNY, CDR2 SVGAGI (reference sequence). There are 15 residues in the CDR3. V shed 2 bases and J 5 bases; nucleotides not matched to a gene: 4. In DNA, the CDR3 is TGTGCCAGCAGTTACGGACAGGGCTCAAATGAAAAACTGTTTTTT. This encodes CASSYGQGSNEKLFF.

This clone occurred a few times. The V gene is TRBV2, the J gene TRBJ1-5; D is unclear. This CDR3 comprises 15 residues. Germline CDR1 and CDR2: SNHLY and FYNNEI. With 6 bases removed from V and 6 bases from J, the gap between germline ends came to 18 bases. The CDR3 region is CASRAPPGSGQPQHF. CDR3 bases: TGTGCCAGCAGGGCCCCCCCGGGCTCGGGTCAGCCCCAGCATTTT.

The chain uses TRBV5-1 and TRBJ2-7; the D gene is possibly TRBD2 (6 bases). CDR3 length: 15 residues. Germline V lookup: CDR1 SGHRS, CDR2 YFSETQ. V shed 0 bases and J shed 7 bases, with 17 bases lying between them. The CDR3 region is CASSLAGGASGEQYF. The DNA for the CDR3 is TGCGCCAGCAGCTTGGCCGGAGGGGCCTCGGGGGAGCAGTACTTC. Based on the CDR3 plus reference TRBV5-1 and TRBJ2-7, the full variable domain is KAGVTQTPRYLIKTRGQQVTLSCSPISGHRSVSWYQQTPGQGLQFLFEYFSETQRNKGNFPGRFSGRQFSNSRSEMNVSTLELGDSALYLCASSLAGGASGEQYFGPGTRLTVT.

A note on this clone: Other DNA sequences in the sample encode the same CDR3. The V and J genes are TRBV28 and TRBJ1-5; no clear D. Germline values: CDR1 MDHEN, CDR2 SYDVKM. V lost 2 bases, J lost 2 bases, and 4 bases lay in between. CDR3 size: 13 residues. The CDR3 DNA is TGTGCCAGCAGTTTAACAGGCAATCAGCCCCAGCATTTT. It translates to CASSLTGNQPQHF.

V usage is TRBV7-8 and J usage is TRBJ1-1; no clear D gene. The germline V gene has CDR1 SGHVS and CDR2 FQNEAQ. The CDR3 has 11 amino acids. The germline V and J ends were trimmed by 2 bases and 7 bases, with 5 bases remaining between them. CDR3 nucleotides: TGTGCCAGCAGCTTAAAAGTTGAAGCTTTCTTT. Translating it yields CASSLKVEAFF.

This chain joins TRBV11-1 and TRBJ2-5, with 9 bases that match TRBD2. Looked up from germline, CDR1 is SGHAT and CDR2 is FQDESV (reference sequence). This CDR3 is 14 amino acids long. V shed 2 bases, J shed 4 bases, and the junction held 2 bases outside the gene matches. CDR3 in amino acids: CASSLLAGLETQYF. Written as DNA, the CDR3 is TGTGCCAGCAGCTTACTAGCGGGATTAGAGACCCAGTACTTC. Variable domain in full (rest from reference TRBV11-1 and TRBJ2-5): EAEVAQSPRYKITEKSQAVAFWCDPISGHATLYWYRQILGQGPELLVQFQDESVVDDSQLPKDRFSAERLKGVDSTLKIQPAELGDSAMYLCASSLLAGLETQYFGPGTRLLVL.

The chain combines TRBV5-4 with TRBJ2-1, with D perhaps being TRBD1 or TRBD2 (5 bases each). The CDR3 runs 14 residues. V lost 4 bases, J lost 3 bases, and 11 bases lay in between. Germline lookup yields CDR1 SGHNT and CDR2 YYREEE (reference sequence). DNA for the CDR3: TGTGCCAGCAGCCGGGGCGAGGGCTACAATGAGCAGTTCTTC. Translating it yields CASSRGEGYNEQFF. Full variable domain (outside the CDR3, taken from reference TRBV5-4 and TRBJ2-1): ETGVTQSPTHLIKTRGQQVTLRCSSQSGHNTVSWYQQALGQGPQFIFQYYREEENGRGNFPPRFSGLQFPNYSSELNVNALELDDSALYLCASSRGEGYNEQFFGPGTRLTVL.

There are a few counts of this clone. V and J are TRBV10-3 and TRBJ2-7; 11 bases match TRBD1. Looked up from germline, CDR1 is ENHRY and CDR2 is SYGVKD. The CDR3 has 15 amino acids. The junction had 7 bases not matched to a gene; V was cut back by 7 bases and J by 2 bases. Written as DNA, the CDR3 is TGTGCCATCATTGGGACAGGGGGGGACCCCTACGAGCAGTACTTC. It yields the protein CAIIGTGGDPYEQYF.

This clone has a handful of counts. The CDR3 nucleotides read TGTGCCAGCAGCCAAGGTGGGGCGGGGTACGCGTTCTTC. It encodes CASSQGGAGYAFF. The chain recombines TRBV4-2 with TRBJ2-1; D is perhaps TRBD2 (6 bases). The CDR3 has 13 residues. Trimming removed 1 base from V and 15 bases from J, with 16 bases in between. CDR1 is LGHNA and CDR2 is YNFKEQ in the germline V gene.

This clone has just a few counts. The chain uses TRBV19 and TRBJ2-1; 9 bases map to TRBD2. The CDR3 runs to 15 residues. Germline V gene lookup returns CDR1 LNHDA and CDR2 SQIVND (reference sequence). Trimming cost V 6 bases and J 3 bases; bases outside gene matches: 6. For the CDR3, the DNA is TGTGCCAGTAGCGATCTAGCGGGGCACTACAATGAGCAGTTCTTC. Translating gives CASSDLAGHYNEQFF.

This chain connects TRBV19 to TRBJ1-5, with D tentatively TRBD1 (5 bases). Germline assignment: CDR1 LNHDA and CDR2 SQIVND (reference sequence). This CDR3 region has 15 residues. V was shortened by 1 base and J by 4 bases, with 11 bases between the two germline ends. CDR3 residues: CASSIGGKVNQPQHF. CDR3 nucleotides: TGTGCCAGTAGTATAGGGGGGAAAGTAAATCAGCCCCAGCATTTT.

This clone has more than one count but fewer than ten. The chain employs TRBV5-1 and TRBJ2-5, with 10 positions matching TRBD1. The CDR3 is 17 amino acids. Per germline, CDR1 SGHRS and CDR2 YFSETQ. J was trimmed by 3 bases and V by 6 bases; bases with no gene match: 14. In DNA form, the CDR3 reads TGCGCCAGCACACCCCCACGAGAGACAGGGGGCAAAGAGACCCAGTACTTC. As protein: CASTPPRETGGKETQYF.

This clone was picked up a small number of times. The J gene is TRBJ2-5, the V gene TRBV30, with D possibly being TRBD1 (6 bases). The V end was cut by 8 bases, the J end by 0 bases, with 16 bases between. CDR1 GTSNPN and CDR2 SVGIG come from the germline V gene (reference sequence). The CDR3 has 14 residues. The CDR3 nucleotides read TGTGCCCTCAAAGGGGGAGAGGACCAAGAGACCCAGTACTTC. This gives the protein CALKGGEDQETQYF.